This TCR beta chain was sequenced for a study of early T cells in non-severe SARS-CoV-2 infection. CDR1 MNHEY and CDR2 SMNVEV come from the germline V gene (reference sequence). The CDR3 spans 14 residues. Between the trimmed V and J ends, which lost 6 bases and 7 bases, there was a span of 15 bases. This clonotype has a count of ten or more. Tagging with unique molecular identifiers was applied to individual cDNA molecules. TCRdb called the 5' RACE reads again in MiXCR, with one record for every CDR3 protein. This sample yields 55,000 to 75,000 distinct CDR3 sequences, of which about an eighth are seen a single time; roughly 1.2% belongs to the top ten.

The sequence was collected from an adult who was a healthcare worker with PCR-confirmed SARS-CoV-2 infection or an uninfected control (not recorded which). The J gene is TRBJ2-2, the V gene TRBV27; no clear D. The material sequenced was whole blood. The CDR3 loop is CASSPVGWDGELFF. In DNA, the CDR3 is TGTGCCAGCAGCCCCGTCGGCTGGGACGGGGAGCTGTTTTTT.